Given below is one T cell receptor beta chain in context. Its antigen remains unknown. The V end lost 5 bases, the J end lost 10 bases, and 18 bases lay between the germline ends. This CDR3 comprises 15 residues. Germline V gene data show CDR1 as MDHEN and CDR2 as SYDVKM. This specimen belongs to a study of cytomegalovirus exposure and HLA in healthy donors. Study-wide results and caveats: Analyses of presence and absence presupposed an approximately uniform sequencing depth across donors.

Researchers ran the PCR with 60 Vbeta and 13 Jbeta primers. Repertoires were generated with immunoSEQ multiplex PCR, while TCRdb's copy carries only in-frame clones and drops some. The sample includes 100,000 to 150,000 clones, about 78% of them seen just once. The clonotype originates from a female donor in good health and CMV-seronegative. The chain employs TRBV28 and TRBJ1-6; perhaps TRBD1 as D (6 bases). Sequenced sample: PBMCs. CDR3 residues: CASSPGKQGRSPLHF. The CDR3 bases are TGTGCCAGCAGTCCTGGAAAACAGGGCAGGTCACCCCTCCACTTT.